This TCR beta chain was profiled in a study of shared clonotypes between healthy human individuals. Background on the study: Three plates each covered CD4 naive and memory; CD8 naive two, CD8 memory one. Findings and limits, study-wide: Shared clonotypes across all four donors exceeded non-shared ones in generation probability. Researchers sampled only blood; tissue repertoires likely differ.

From germline, CDR1 is MNHEY and CDR2 SMNVEV (reference sequence). The CDR3 loop spans 13 amino acids. Turning to this clone: Its matching antigen is unknown. The germline gene is not matched at one end of the junction; a read error may be the cause.

The authors loaded around 190 ng DNA, around 32,000 T cell genomes, into sorted-subset replicate PCRs. Only in-frame clones appear in the TCRdb table, and some are missing; sequencing was by immunoSEQ multiplex PCR. The sample holds about 380,000 clones; about 96% are singletons and the top ten take 0.32%. The J gene is TRBJ1-1, the V gene TRBV27, with 8 bases aligning to TRBD1. Source material: memory CD8+ T cells sorted from blood. Subset of the sample: CD45RO+ cells pooled with CCR7-negative TemRA cells. The receptor was derived from a man aged 25-45 years in good health. CDR3 DNA: TGTGCCAGCAGACTAACACCGGGACAGGCGGTTCTCTTT. Encoded protein: CASRLTPGQAVLF.